Each of the 27 T cell receptor beta chains below was sequenced from the same sample in a study of T cell responses to AZD1222 COVID-19 vaccine. Libraries were prepared by immunoSEQ multiplex PCR; TCRdb keeps only in-frame clonotypes and omits some of them. The table includes 140,000 or so clones, approximately 86% detected once. Sequenced material: peripheral blood, taken 28 days after the second AZD1222 dose. Receptors originate from an adult who received the AZD1222 COVID-19 vaccine.

This sequence joins TRBV30 and TRBJ1-1; maybe TRBD1 (6 bases). V was shortened by 2 bases and J by 3 bases, with 16 bases between the two germline ends. CDR1 GTSNPN and CDR2 SVGIG come from the germline V gene (reference sequence). The CDR3 is made up of 15 amino acids. For the CDR3, the DNA is TGTGCCTGGAGTAGGGGGACGAGGCCGGACACTGAAGCTTTCTTT. Protein sequence: CAWSRGTRPDTEAFF.

The chain combines TRBV15 with TRBJ1-6; TRBD1 matches at 8 bases. In germline, CDR1 is LNHNV, CDR2 YYDKDF (reference sequence). The length of the CDR3 is 13 residues. Trimming took 5 bases from V and 8 from J; bases not matched to a gene: 2. CDR3 sequence: CATSAGGYSPLHF. CDR3 bases: TGTGCCACCAGCGCAGGGGGCTATTCACCCCTCCACTTT.

The chain is built from TRBV3-1 (or the pseudogene TRBV3-2) and TRBJ1-1; no clear D. Deletions cut 6 bases from V and 8 bases from J, with 10 bases between. Germline loops: CDR1 LGHDT, CDR2 YNNKEL (reference sequence). CDR3 length equals 11 residues. The CDR3 loop reads CASRRQGEAFF. CDR3 in DNA: TGTGCCAGCAGACGACAAGGCGAAGCTTTCTTT.

This clone was seen only a few times. The chain recombines TRBV21-1 with TRBJ2-7; TRBD2, the table's D call, was not compared with the DNA. TRBV21-1 is a documented pseudogene. The CDR3 consists of 13 residues. The CDR3 loop is CASSKRGRTGQYF. As DNA, the CDR3 is TGTGCCAGCAGCAAACGGGGGAGAACGGGGCAGTACTTC.

J is TRBJ1-6 and V is TRBV6-5, with a tentative D call TRBD1 (5 bases). Germline CDR1 and CDR2: MNHEY and SVGAGI. The V end was cut by 6 bases, the J end by 7 bases, with 13 bases between. This CDR3 comprises 14 residues. CDR3 protein: CASSSPGQNSPLHF. Written as DNA, the CDR3 is TGTGCCAGCAGCTCACCTGGACAAAATTCACCCCTCCACTTT.

The chain recombines TRBV16 with TRBJ1-1; D not certain. The CDR3 has 17 residues. Trimming cost V 0 bases and J 6 bases, with 20 bases left between them. Germline V gene lookup returns CDR1 KGHSY and CDR2 FQNENV. This CDR3 reads CASSQSGYGGGASEAFF. CDR3 in DNA: TGTGCCAGCAGCCAATCAGGGTACGGCGGTGGAGCCTCTGAAGCTTTCTTT.

The chain combines TRBV29-1 with TRBJ2-5; 9 bases fit TRBD1. The CDR3 covers 12 residues. Germline lookup yields CDR1 SQVTM and CDR2 ANQGSEA. With V trimmed by 6 bases and J by 5 bases, 4 bases remained unmatched. CDR3 DNA: TGCAGCGTGGGACAGGGCGGGGAGACCCAGTACTTC. This translates into CSVGQGGETQYF.

The chain links TRBV3-1 (or the pseudogene TRBV3-2) to TRBJ1-6; D is unclear. Germline lookup yields CDR1 LGHDT and CDR2 YNNKEL (reference sequence). The CDR3 has 17 residues. Trimming cost V 0 bases and J 0 bases, with 9 bases left between them. The DNA of the CDR3 is TGTGCCAGCAGCCAAGAGGCGACGAGCTCCTATAATTCACCCCTCCACTTT. This encodes CASSQEATSSYNSPLHF.

V is TRBV27 and J is TRBJ1-1; D is possibly TRBD1 (5 bases). This CDR3 has 15 amino acids. Germline V lookup: CDR1 MNHEY, CDR2 SMNVEV (reference sequence). V was clipped by 2 bases and J by 4 bases, with 14 bases between them. The CDR3 here is CASSLRSGGGTEAFF. The CDR3 DNA is TGTGCCAGCAGTTTAAGGTCCGGGGGTGGCACTGAAGCTTTCTTT.

CDR3 bases: TGTGCCAGCAGTGACCAGGCGACGGGACACGAGCAGTACTTC. It codes for CASSDQATGHEQYF. The rearrangement joins TRBV25-1 to TRBJ2-7; either TRBD1 or TRBD2 may fit D (5 bases each). CDR3 size: 14 residues. Germline CDR1 reads MGHDK; CDR2 reads SYGVNS. V lost 3 bases and J 5 bases, leaving 14 bases between the germline ends.

The V call is TRBV19, the J call TRBJ2-5; the D is unclear. Per the germline V gene, CDR1 is LNHDA and CDR2 is SQIVND (reference sequence). V lost 6 bases to trimming and J lost 1 base, with 3 bases between them. The CDR3 has 11 residues. The CDR3 protein is CASRTQETQYF. The CDR3 DNA is TGTGCCAGTAGGACCCAAGAGACCCAGTACTTC.

This rearrangement joins TRBV6-5 to TRBJ2-7, with D unclear. The CDR3 length is 13 residues. Germline V gene data show CDR1 as MNHEY and CDR2 as SVGAGI. V was cut by 6 bases and J by 2 bases, with 11 bases left in between. The CDR3 coding sequence is TGTGCCAGCAGGAGGACGGGCCCCTACGAGCAGTACTTC. As protein: CASRRTGPYEQYF.

This rearrangement joins TRBV7-9 to TRBJ2-1, with 10 bases aligning to TRBD2. Germline V gene data show CDR1 as SEHNR and CDR2 as FQNEAQ (reference sequence). The V gene end was trimmed by 5 bases and the J gene end by 5 bases; junction bases not matched to a gene: 6. The CDR3 loop spans 15 amino acids. The CDR3 region is CASSPAGGTDNEQFF. CDR3 DNA: TGTGCCAGCAGCCCAGCGGGGGGGACTGACAATGAGCAGTTCTTC.

A word on this clone: The sample contains more than one DNA sequence encoding this CDR3. The chain links TRBV2 to TRBJ1-6; 7 bases match TRBD1. The CDR3 totals 13 residues. Trimming cost V 3 bases and J 7 bases; bases outside gene matches: 0. CDR1 and CDR2 from the germline V gene are SNHLY and FYNNEI. The CDR3: CASSDRGNSPLHF. CDR3 bases: TGTGCCAGCAGTGACAGGGGGAATTCACCCCTCCACTTT.

The V and J genes are TRBV5-4 and TRBJ2-7; unclear D gene. Trimming took 0 bases from V and 2 from J, leaving 9 bases between them. In germline, CDR1 is SGHNT, CDR2 YYREEE (reference sequence). This CDR3 has 14 residues. The CDR3 reads CASSLGPLTYEQYF. The CDR3 DNA reads TGTGCCAGCAGCTTGGGGCCCCTCACCTACGAGCAGTACTTC.

This rearrangement joins TRBV20-1 to TRBJ2-3; D is unresolved. V lost 3 bases and J 3 bases, leaving 13 bases between the germline ends. The V gene's germline CDR1 is DFQATT and CDR2 SNEGSKA (reference sequence). This CDR3 region has 14 residues. CDR3 in DNA: TGCAGTGCTAGTCCCTACTTTACAACAGATACGCAGTATTTT. Protein sequence: CSASPYFTTDTQYF.

The chain carries TRBV10-3 and TRBJ2-5, with D unresolved. V lost 2 bases and J 2 bases, leaving 12 bases between the germline ends. The CDR3 covers 15 residues. The germline V gene has CDR1 ENHRY and CDR2 SYGVKD. The CDR3 reads CAISEPTVGQETQYF. The CDR3 DNA is TGTGCCATCAGTGAGCCCACGGTGGGACAAGAGACCCAGTACTTC.

The J gene is TRBJ2-7, the V gene TRBV6-5; D is possibly TRBD1 (6 bases). V was trimmed by 2 bases and J by 1 base, leaving 12 bases between them. There are 15 residues in the CDR3. Germline V gene sequence: CDR1 MNHEY, CDR2 SVGAGI. CDR3 coding DNA: TGTGCCAGCAGTTACACAGGGACATCTTCCTACGAGCAGTACTTC. It yields the protein CASSYTGTSSYEQYF.

This clone was seen just once. This sequence joins TRBV4-2 and TRBJ2-2, with D tentatively TRBD2 (6 bases). This CDR3 has 16 residues. Germline lookup yields CDR1 LGHNA and CDR2 YNFKEQ. With 3 bases removed from V and 2 bases from J, the gap between germline ends came to 13 bases. CDR3 residues: CASSQKEGSNTGELFF. CDR3 coding DNA: TGTGCCAGCAGCCAGAAGGAGGGGTCTAACACCGGGGAGCTGTTTTTT.

The chain has TRBV24-1 and TRBJ2-3; D not resolved. Germline V gene sequence: CDR1 KGHDR, CDR2 SFDVKD. V was clipped by 4 bases and J by 2 bases, with 9 bases between them. This CDR3 is 14 amino acids long. In DNA, the CDR3 is TGTGCCACCAGTGAACTGGGGTACACAGATACGCAGTATTTT. Translation: CATSELGYTDTQYF.

The rearrangement uses TRBV11-2 and TRBJ2-1; 7 nucleotides align to TRBD1. Germline CDR1 reads SGHAT; CDR2 reads FQNNGV. Unmatched junction bases numbered 8, after V lost 5 bases and J lost 1 base. This CDR3 has 16 residues. Here the CDR3 DNA reads TGTGCCAGCAGCACGCACCGGGACAGATCCTACAATGAGCAGTTCTTC. Residues: CASSTHRDRSYNEQFF.

The CDR3 sequence: CASSLLAGVTGELFF. The DNA for the CDR3 is TGTGCCAGCAGCTTATTGGCAGGGGTCACCGGGGAGCTGTTTTTT. The chain has TRBV7-9 and TRBJ2-2; D may be TRBD1 (6 bases). CDR1 and CDR2 (germline): SEHNR, FQNEAQ (reference sequence). This CDR3 is 15 amino acids long. The V and J ends lost 2 bases and 4 bases respectively, with 11 bases between them.

The CDR3 bases are TGTGCCAGCAGCAAATTGGTGACTGAAGCTTTCTTT. Its protein product is CASSKLVTEAFF. J is TRBJ1-1 and V is TRBV21-1. TRBV21-1 is shown as a pseudogene. The CDR3 consists of 12 residues.

CDR3 in amino acids: CASSPAWRTGTYEQYF. Here the CDR3 DNA reads TGCGCCAGCAGCCCGGCGTGGAGGACAGGGACCTACGAGCAGTACTTC. The V gene is TRBV4-1, the J gene TRBJ2-7, with 8 bases that match TRBD1. The ends lost 4 bases at V and 2 bases at J; junction bases unmatched: 10. CDR1 and CDR2 (germline): MGHRA, YSYEKL. The length of the CDR3 is 16 residues.

The rearrangement joins TRBV6-4 to TRBJ1-2; possible D gene TRBD1, 5 bases. This CDR3 has 16 residues. With 2 bases removed from V and 0 bases from J, the gap between germline ends came to 13 bases. Germline lookup yields CDR1 MRHNA and CDR2 SNTAGT. The CDR3 reads CASSDGTGRANYGYTF. In DNA, the CDR3 is TGTGCCAGCAGTGACGGGACGGGCAGAGCTAACTATGGCTACACCTTC.

The gene calls are TRBV19 and TRBJ2-7; D remains ambiguous. V lost 0 bases and J lost 7, with 13 bases in between. Germline V gene lookup returns CDR1 LNHDA and CDR2 SQIVND (reference sequence). This CDR3 contains 14 residues. The CDR3 DNA follows: TGTGCCAGTAGTATAGACTACCCCGCTGGGGAGCAGTACTTC. Protein sequence: CASSIDYPAGEQYF.

The gene calls are TRBV5-1 and TRBJ2-3; D is ambiguous. V was cut by 3 bases and J by 2 bases, with 10 bases left in between. This CDR3 is 14 amino acids long. Germline V gene sequence: CDR1 SGHRS, CDR2 YFSETQ. The CDR3 DNA is TGCGCCAGCAGCTCGACGGACCCCACAGATACGCAGTATTTT. This sequence encodes CASSSTDPTDTQYF. Based on the CDR3 plus reference TRBV5-1 and TRBJ2-3, the full variable domain is KAGVTQTPRYLIKTRGQQVTLSCSPISGHRSVSWYQQTPGQGLQFLFEYFSETQRNKGNFPGRFSGRQFSNSRSEMNVSTLELGDSALYLCASSSTDPTDTQYFGPGTRLTVL.